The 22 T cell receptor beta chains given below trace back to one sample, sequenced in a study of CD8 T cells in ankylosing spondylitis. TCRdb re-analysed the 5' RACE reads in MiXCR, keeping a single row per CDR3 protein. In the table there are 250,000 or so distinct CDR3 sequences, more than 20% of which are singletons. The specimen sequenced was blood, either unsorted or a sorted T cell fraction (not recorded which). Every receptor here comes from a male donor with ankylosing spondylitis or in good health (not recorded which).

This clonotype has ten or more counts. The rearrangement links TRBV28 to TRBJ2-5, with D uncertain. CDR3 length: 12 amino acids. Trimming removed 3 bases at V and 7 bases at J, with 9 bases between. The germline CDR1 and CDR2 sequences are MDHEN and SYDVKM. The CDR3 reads CASSLGGRTQYF. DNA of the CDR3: TGTGCCAGCAGTTTGGGCGGACGGACCCAGTACTTC.

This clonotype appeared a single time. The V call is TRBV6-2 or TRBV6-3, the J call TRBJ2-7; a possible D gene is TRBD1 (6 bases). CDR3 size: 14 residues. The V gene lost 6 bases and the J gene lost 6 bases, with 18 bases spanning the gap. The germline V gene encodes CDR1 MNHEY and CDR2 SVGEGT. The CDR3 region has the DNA TGTGCCAGCAGCTCGGACAGCCACGCTATCGAGCAGTACTTC. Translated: CASSSDSHAIEQYF.

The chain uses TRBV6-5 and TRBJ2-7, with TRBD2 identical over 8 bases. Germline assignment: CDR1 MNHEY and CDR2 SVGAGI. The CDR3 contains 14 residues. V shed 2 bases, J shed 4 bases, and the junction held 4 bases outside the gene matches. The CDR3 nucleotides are TGTGCCAGCAGTTACGGGCCGGGGGGGTACGAGCAGTACTTC. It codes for CASSYGPGGYEQYF.

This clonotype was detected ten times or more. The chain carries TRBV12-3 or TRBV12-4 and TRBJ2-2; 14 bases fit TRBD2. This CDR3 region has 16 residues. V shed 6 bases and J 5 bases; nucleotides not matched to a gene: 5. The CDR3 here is CASRPTSGGGTGELFF. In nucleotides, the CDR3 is TGTGCCAGCAGACCGACTAGCGGGGGGGGTACCGGGGAGCTGTTTTTT.

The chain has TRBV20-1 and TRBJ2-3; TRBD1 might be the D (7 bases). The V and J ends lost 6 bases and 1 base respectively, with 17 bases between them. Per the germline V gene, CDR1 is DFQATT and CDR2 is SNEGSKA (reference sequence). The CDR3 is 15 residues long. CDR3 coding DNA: TGCAGTGCGAGTAGCAGGGGGGCTGGCACAGATACGCAGTATTTT. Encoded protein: CSASSRGAGTDTQYF.

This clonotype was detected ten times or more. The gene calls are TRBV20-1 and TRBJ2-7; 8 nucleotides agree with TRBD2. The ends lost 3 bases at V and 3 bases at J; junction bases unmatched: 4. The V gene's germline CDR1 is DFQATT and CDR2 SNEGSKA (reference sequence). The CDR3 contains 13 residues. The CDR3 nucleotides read TGCAGTGCTAGCGAGCGGGGGATCTACGAGCAGTACTTC. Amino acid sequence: CSASERGIYEQYF.

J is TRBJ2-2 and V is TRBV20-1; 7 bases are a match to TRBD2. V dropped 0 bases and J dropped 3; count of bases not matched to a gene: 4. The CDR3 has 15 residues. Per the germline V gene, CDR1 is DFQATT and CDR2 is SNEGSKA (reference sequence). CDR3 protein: CSARDSSGDTGELFF. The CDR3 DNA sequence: TGCAGTGCTAGAGATTCTAGCGGAGACACCGGGGAGCTGTTTTTT.

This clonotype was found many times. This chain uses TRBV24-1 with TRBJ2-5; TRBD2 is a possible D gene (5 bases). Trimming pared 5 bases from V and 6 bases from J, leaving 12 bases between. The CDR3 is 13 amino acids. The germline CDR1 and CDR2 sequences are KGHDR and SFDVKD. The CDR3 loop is CATSAAGRQTQYF. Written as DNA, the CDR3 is TGTGCCACCAGTGCCGCGGGTCGGCAGACCCAGTACTTC.

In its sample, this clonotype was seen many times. The CDR3 region has the DNA TGTGCCAGCAGTTTTCGAGACTTCTACAATGAGCAGTTCTTC. Its translation: CASSFRDFYNEQFF. The V and J genes are TRBV12-3 or TRBV12-4 and TRBJ2-1; D gene ambiguous. This CDR3 has 14 residues. The V end was cut by 3 bases, the J end by 3 bases, with 9 bases between.

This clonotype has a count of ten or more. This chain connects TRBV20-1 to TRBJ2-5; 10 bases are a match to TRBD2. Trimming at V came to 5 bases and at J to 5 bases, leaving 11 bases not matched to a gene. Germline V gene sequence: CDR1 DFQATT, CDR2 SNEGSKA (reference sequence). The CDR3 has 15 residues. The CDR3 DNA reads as TGCAGTGCTGGGGGAGCGGGGGGGCTCGGGGAGACCCAGTACTTC. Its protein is CSAGGAGGLGETQYF.

The CDR3 DNA reads TGTGCCAGCATAGGGACAGAAGAGACCCAGTACTTC. Amino acid sequence: CASIGTEETQYF. This chain connects TRBV2 to TRBJ2-5, with 7 nucleotides matching TRBD1. The CDR3 covers 12 residues. Germline V lookup: CDR1 SNHLY, CDR2 FYNNEI. V dropped 7 bases and J dropped 3; count of bases not matched to a gene: 2.

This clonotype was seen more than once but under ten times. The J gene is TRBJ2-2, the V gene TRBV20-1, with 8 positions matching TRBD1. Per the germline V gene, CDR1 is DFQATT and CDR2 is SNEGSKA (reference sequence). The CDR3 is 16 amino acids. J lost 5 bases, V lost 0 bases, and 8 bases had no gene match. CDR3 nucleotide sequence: TGCAGTGCTAGAGATCCGGCAGGGGGCTCTACCGGGGAGCTGTTTTTT. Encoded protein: CSARDPAGGSTGELFF.

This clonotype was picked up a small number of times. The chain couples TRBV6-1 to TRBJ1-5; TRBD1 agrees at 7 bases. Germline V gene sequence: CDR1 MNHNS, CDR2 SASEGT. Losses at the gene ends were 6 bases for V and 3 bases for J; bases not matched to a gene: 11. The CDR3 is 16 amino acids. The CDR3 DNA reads TGTGCCAGCAGCCGACAGGGCCAGAAGGTCAATCAGCCCCAGCATTTT. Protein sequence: CASSRQGQKVNQPQHF.

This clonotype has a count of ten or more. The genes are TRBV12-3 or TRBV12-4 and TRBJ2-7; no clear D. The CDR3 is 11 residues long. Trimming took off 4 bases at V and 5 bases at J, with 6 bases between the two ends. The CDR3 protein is CASSSEDEQYF. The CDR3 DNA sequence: TGTGCCAGCAGTTCTGAAGACGAGCAGTACTTC.

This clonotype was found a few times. In DNA, the CDR3 is TGTGCCAGCAGTCAAGAGAGCACCGGGGAGCTGTTTTTT. The encoded protein is CASSQESTGELFF. The chain is built from TRBV6-4 and TRBJ2-2, with D hard to call. V was trimmed by 5 bases and J by 4 bases, leaving 8 bases between them. The germline CDR1 and CDR2 sequences are MRHNA and SNTAGT. This CDR3 has 13 amino acids.

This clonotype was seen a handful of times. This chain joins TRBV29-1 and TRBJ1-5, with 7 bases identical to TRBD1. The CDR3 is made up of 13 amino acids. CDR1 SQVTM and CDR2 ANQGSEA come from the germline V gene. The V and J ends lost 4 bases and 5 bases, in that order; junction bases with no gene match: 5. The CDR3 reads CSVARDRYQPQHF. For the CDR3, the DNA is TGCAGCGTTGCCCGGGACAGATATCAGCCCCAGCATTTT.

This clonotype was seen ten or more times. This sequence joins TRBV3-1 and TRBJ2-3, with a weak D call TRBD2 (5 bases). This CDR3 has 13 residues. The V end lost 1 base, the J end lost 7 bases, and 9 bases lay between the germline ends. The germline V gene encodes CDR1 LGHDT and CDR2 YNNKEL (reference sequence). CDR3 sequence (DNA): TGTGCCAGCAGCCAAGTCGAGCGGAATACGCAGTATTTT. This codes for CASSQVERNTQYF.

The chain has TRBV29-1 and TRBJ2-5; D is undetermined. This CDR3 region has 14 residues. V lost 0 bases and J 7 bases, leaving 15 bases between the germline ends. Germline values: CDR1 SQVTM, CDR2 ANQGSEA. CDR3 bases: TGCAGCGTTGAAGATCTTGGCACTATTGGGACCCAGTACTTC. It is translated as CSVEDLGTIGTQYF.

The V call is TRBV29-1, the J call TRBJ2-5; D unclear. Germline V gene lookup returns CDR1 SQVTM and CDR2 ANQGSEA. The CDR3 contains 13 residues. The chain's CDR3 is CESFNRVQETQYF. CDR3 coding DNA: TGCGAATCGTTCAACCGGGTCCAAGAGACCCAGTACTTC.

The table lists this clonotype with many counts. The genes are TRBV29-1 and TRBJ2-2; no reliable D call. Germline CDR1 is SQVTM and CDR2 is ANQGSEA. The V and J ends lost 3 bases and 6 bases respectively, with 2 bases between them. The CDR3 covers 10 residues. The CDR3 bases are TGCAGCGTTGATGCCGGGGAGCTGTTTTTT. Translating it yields CSVDAGELFF.

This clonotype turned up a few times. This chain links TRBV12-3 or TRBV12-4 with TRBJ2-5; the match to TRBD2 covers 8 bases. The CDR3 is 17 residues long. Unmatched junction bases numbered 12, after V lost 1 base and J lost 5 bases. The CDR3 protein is CASSLGGLGGPPETQYF. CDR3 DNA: TGTGCCAGCAGTTTAGGGGGACTAGGCGGCCCTCCGGAGACCCAGTACTTC.

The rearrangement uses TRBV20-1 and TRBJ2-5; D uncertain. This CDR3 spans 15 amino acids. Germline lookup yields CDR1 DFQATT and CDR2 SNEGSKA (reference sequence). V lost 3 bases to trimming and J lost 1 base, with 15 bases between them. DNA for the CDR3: TGCAGTGCTAGGACCTCCCGACCCACCCAAGAGACCCAGTACTTC. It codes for CSARTSRPTQETQYF.